Listed here are 26 T cell receptor beta chains from one sample, sequenced in a study of blood T cell dynamics during melanoma immunotherapy. Libraries were prepared by immunoSEQ multiplex PCR; TCRdb keeps only in-frame clonotypes and omits some of them. The data hold around 12,000 clones, with roughly 83% observed a single time. The time point denotes: pre-treatment baseline. The material was blood, obtained from a patient treated with checkpoint blockade. Receptors originate from a human donor with melanoma.

The rearrangement links TRBV7-2 to TRBJ2-1; TRBD2 aligns across 7 bases. V gave up 5 bases and J gave up 3 bases; unmatched junction bases: 7. The CDR3 loop spans 15 amino acids. Germline assignment: CDR1 SGHTA and CDR2 FQGNSA. This chain's CDR3 is CASSRNPSGYNEQFF. The CDR3 DNA sequence: TGTGCCAGCAGCCGAAACCCTAGCGGCTACAATGAGCAGTTCTTC.

This chain links TRBV10-3 with TRBJ2-7; D is ambiguous. Germline lookup yields CDR1 ENHRY and CDR2 SYGVKD. This CDR3 has 11 residues. V was pared by 1 base and J by 5 bases, with 3 bases between. In DNA, the CDR3 is TGTGCCATCAGTGAGTATAACGAGCAGTACTTC. This sequence encodes CAISEYNEQYF.

This clone came up once. One junction end disagrees with the germline gene, perhaps due to a read error. The chain carries TRBV5-6 and TRBJ1-2; perhaps TRBD1 as D (5 bases). The CDR3 is 13 residues long. The germline V gene has CDR1 SGHDT and CDR2 YYEEEE. The CDR3 sequence: CASSLGGDYGYTF. The CDR3 nucleotides read TGTGCCAGCAGTTTGGGGGGTGACTATGGCTACACCTTC.

The table lists this clone with a count of one. The V and J genes are TRBV27 and TRBJ2-6; 12 bases are shared with TRBD2. The CDR3 has 18 residues. Germline CDR1 reads MNHEY; CDR2 reads SMNVEV (reference sequence). V shed 8 bases, J shed 1 base, and the junction held 9 bases outside the gene matches. CDR3 residues: CASGRLAGETSGANVLTF. The CDR3 DNA reads TGTGCCAGCGGTAGACTAGCGGGAGAGACTTCTGGGGCCAACGTCCTGACTTTC. The entire variable domain, with the rest obtained from reference TRBV27 and TRBJ2-6, is as follows: EAQVTQNPRYLITVTGKKLTVTCSQNMNHEYMSWYRQDPGLGLRQIYYSMNVEVTDKGDVPEGYKVSRKEKRNFPLILESPSPNQTSLYFCASGRLAGETSGANVLTFGAGSRLTVL.

In this sample, this clone turned up once. The V gene is TRBV19, the J gene TRBJ1-1; weak D call: TRBD1 (5 bases). This CDR3 has 16 residues. The V end lost 7 bases, the J end lost 1 base, and 19 bases lay between the germline ends. Germline V gene sequence: CDR1 LNHDA, CDR2 SQIVND (reference sequence). The CDR3, as DNA: TGTGCCAGTAACCTAGACTGGGGACGGTCGAACACTGAAGCTTTCTTT. As protein: CASNLDWGRSNTEAFF.

The CDR3 protein is CASNPARPPYEQYF. CDR3 sequence (DNA): TGCGCCAGCAACCCCGCTAGGCCCCCCTACGAGCAGTACTTC. This rearrangement joins TRBV5-1 to TRBJ2-5; no clear D. With the DNA end fitting TRBJ2-7 better, the J assignment may be wrong. The CDR3 contains 14 residues. Germline CDR1 SGHRS, CDR2 YFSETQ.

The chain has TRBV7-2 and TRBJ2-1, with D hard to call. The CDR3 is made up of 15 amino acids. V lost 0 bases, J lost 6 bases, and 12 bases lay in between. Germline V gives CDR1 SGHTA, CDR2 FQGNSA. The CDR3 DNA follows: TGTGCCAGCAGCTTAGCGCTTCGGGCGCTCAATGAGCAGTTCTTC. Translating it yields CASSLALRALNEQFF.

This sequence joins TRBV6-5 and TRBJ1-5, with D possibly being TRBD1 (6 bases). Trimming shortened V by 0 bases and J by 1 base, and 10 bases separated the two germline ends. The germline gives CDR1 MNHEY, CDR2 SVGAGI. CDR3 size: 16 residues. In nucleotides, the CDR3 is TGTGCCAGCAGTTACTCGGCAGGGGCGAGCAATCAGCCCCAGCATTTT. Its protein product is CASSYSAGASNQPQHF.

This clone was observed a few times. This rearrangement joins TRBV6-1 to TRBJ1-1; unclear D gene. This CDR3 comprises 11 residues. Germline CDR1 and CDR2: MNHNS and SASEGT. V lost 7 bases and J 10 bases, leaving 13 bases between the germline ends. The CDR3 DNA sequence: TGTGCCAGCAAAGGCCAGGTAGTAGCTTTCTTT. Translating gives CASKGQVVAFF.

The chain has TRBV28 and TRBJ2-1; weak D call: TRBD2 (6 bases). This CDR3 contains 10 residues. Germline V lookup: CDR1 MDHEN, CDR2 SYDVKM. Here the CDR3 reads CACGADEQFF. CDR3 DNA: TGTGCTTGCGGGGCGGATGAGCAGTTCTTC.

This clone was recorded only once. The genes are TRBV14 and TRBJ1-3; unclear D gene. The germline gives CDR1 SGHDN, CDR2 FVKESK. V lost 4 bases and J 11 bases, leaving 18 bases between the germline ends. The CDR3 spans 14 residues. CDR3 DNA sequence: TGTGCCAGCAGCCGCCCCGGGTATGGGCCTCCCATATATTTT. Its protein is CASSRPGYGPPIYF.

The chain combines TRBV28 with TRBJ1-2, with TRBD1 matching 7 bases. Germline V gene data show CDR1 as MDHEN and CDR2 as SYDVKM. Germline trimming cut 3 bases from V and 4 bases from J; bases unmatched to any gene: 8. This CDR3 region has 15 residues. CDR3 DNA: TGTGCCAGCAGTTTGGGGGGACAGACTATCTATGGCTACACCTTC. Amino acid sequence: CASSLGGQTIYGYTF.

V gene TRBV6-1 combines with J gene TRBJ2-1; 12 bases are a match to TRBD2. Germline CDR1 and CDR2: MNHNS and SASEGT. Trimming removed 4 bases from V and 4 bases from J; junction bases left unmatched: 5. The CDR3 covers 16 residues. CDR3 region: CASSGLAGGPYNEQFF. The CDR3 nucleotides are TGTGCCAGCAGTGGGCTAGCGGGAGGGCCATACAATGAGCAGTTCTTC.

The CDR3 DNA reads as TGTGCCAGCAGCCACCGGACAGGGACCTATAATTCACCCCTCCACTTT. Translating it yields CASSHRTGTYNSPLHF. The rearrangement links TRBV7-9 to TRBJ1-6; 8 positions agree with TRBD1. Germline V gives CDR1 SEHNR, CDR2 FQNEAQ (reference sequence). The ends lost 5 bases at V and 2 bases at J; junction bases unmatched: 5. The CDR3 runs 16 residues. The full variable domain, completed using reference TRBV7-9 and TRBJ1-6, is DTGVSQNPRHKITKRGQNVTFRCDPISEHNRLYWYRQTLGQGPEFLTYFQNEAQLEKSRLLSDRFSAERPKGSFSTLEIQRTEQGDSAMYLCASSHRTGTYNSPLHFGNGTRLTVT.

The chain carries TRBV5-1 and TRBJ2-3; 8 bases map to TRBD2. CDR1 SGHRS and CDR2 YFSETQ come from the germline V gene. The V and J ends lost 0 bases and 2 bases, in that order; junction bases with no gene match: 5. The CDR3 extends over 16 amino acids. CDR3 sequence: CASSLALREVTDTQYF. DNA of the CDR3: TGCGCCAGCAGCTTGGCTTTGCGGGAGGTCACAGATACGCAGTATTTT.

For this clone: A read error may account for a junction end that differs from germline. The gene calls are TRBV7-2 and TRBJ2-2; TRBD2 matches 7 bases. Germline CDR1 reads SGHTA; CDR2 reads FQGNSA. The CDR3 is made up of 16 amino acids. CDR3 nucleotide sequence: TGTGCCAGCAGCCTTTCTAGCGGCACGAACACCGAGGAGCTGTTTTTT. Its protein is CASSLSSGTNTEELFF.

CDR3 residues: CASNQGRSPYEQYF. The CDR3 coding sequence is TGCGCCAGCAACCAGGGTAGATCCCCTTACGAGCAGTACTTC. V usage is TRBV5-1 and J usage is TRBJ2-7, with TRBD1 as a possible D gene (5 bases). Germline assignment: CDR1 SGHRS and CDR2 YFSETQ. This CDR3 is built from 14 residues. Trimming took off 6 bases at V and 4 bases at J, with 17 bases between the two ends.

V and J are TRBV7-6 and TRBJ2-2; 9 bases fit TRBD1. The germline V gene has CDR1 SGHVS and CDR2 FNYEAQ. The CDR3 contains 17 residues. The CDR3 spells CAPLGQGLPLDTGELFF. For the CDR3, the DNA is TGTGCGCCCCTAGGACAGGGGCTCCCTTTAGACACCGGGGAGCTGTTTTTT.

The V and J genes are TRBV15 and TRBJ2-5; D remains unclear. V lost 2 bases, J lost 2 bases, and 6 bases lay in between. The CDR3 is made up of 13 amino acids. Germline CDR1 and CDR2: LNHNV and YYDKDF (reference sequence). The CDR3 sequence: CATSRPKQETQYF. CDR3 in DNA: TGTGCCACCAGCAGACCTAAGCAAGAGACCCAGTACTTC.

V gene TRBV5-1 combines with J gene TRBJ2-2, with D possibly matching TRBD2 (5 bases). V was clipped by 4 bases and J by 4 bases, with 11 bases between them. Germline values: CDR1 SGHRS, CDR2 YFSETQ. The CDR3 consists of 14 residues. CDR3 nucleotides: TGCGCCAGCAGCCCGGACTTAAGCACCGGGGAGCTGTTTTTT. It yields the protein CASSPDLSTGELFF.

The chain combines TRBV6-4 with TRBJ1-5; D call uncertain. Germline V lookup: CDR1 MRHNA, CDR2 SNTAGT. Trimming removed 3 bases from V and 3 bases from J, with 6 bases in between. CDR3 length: 13 residues. CDR3 in amino acids: CASSEGFNQPQHF. CDR3 coding DNA: TGTGCCAGCAGTGAAGGGTTCAATCAGCCCCAGCATTTT.

This rearrangement joins TRBV5-6 to TRBJ2-5, with a weak D call TRBD1 (5 bases). The germline V gene has CDR1 SGHDT and CDR2 YYEEEE. The CDR3 runs 13 residues. V was trimmed by 4 bases and J by 5 bases, leaving 12 bases between them. Written as DNA, the CDR3 is TGTGCCAGCAGCCCGGACATCTATGAGACCCAGTACTTC. Translated, it gives CASSPDIYETQYF.

The chain combines TRBV5-4 with TRBJ1-2; D ambiguous. The V and J ends lost 0 bases and 8 bases respectively, with 11 bases between them. Germline loops: CDR1 SGHNT, CDR2 YYREEE (reference sequence). The CDR3 covers 13 residues. The CDR3 DNA follows: TGTGCCAGCAGCTTGGCCGCAGAAAGGGGCTACACCTTC. This encodes CASSLAAERGYTF.

The CDR3 region has the DNA TGTGCCAGCAGCTCCGGGCCCGGACAGACCCAGTACTTC. It encodes CASSSGPGQTQYF. The chain is built from TRBV7-6 and TRBJ2-5; D not resolved. Germline V CDR1 and CDR2: SGHVS, FNYEAQ. There are 13 residues in the CDR3. Trimming cost V 4 bases and J 6 bases, with 12 bases left between them. Drawing the rest from reference TRBV7-6 and TRBJ2-5, the complete variable domain is GAGVSQSPRYKVTKRGQDVALRCDPISGHVSLYWYRQALGQGPEFLTYFNYEAQQDKSGLPNDRFSAERPEGSISTLTIQRTEQRDSAMYRCASSSGPGQTQYFGPGTRLLVL.

The chain combines TRBV7-8 with TRBJ1-1; possibly TRBD1 for D (5 bases). CDR3 length: 13 residues. V was pared by 8 bases and J by 0 bases, with 10 bases between. The germline V gene has CDR1 SGHVS and CDR2 FQNEAQ. CDR3: CASRGEVNTEAFF. The CDR3 region has the DNA TGTGCCAGCCGAGGGGAGGTGAACACTGAAGCTTTCTTT. Looking up the rest from reference TRBV7-8 and TRBJ1-1 gives the full variable domain: GAGVSQSPRYKVAKRGQDVALRCDPISGHVSLFWYQQALGQGPEFLTYFQNEAQLDKSGLPSDRFFAERPEGSVSTLKIQRTQQEDSAVYLCASRGEVNTEAFFGQGTRLTVV.

This chain links TRBV7-9 with TRBJ2-3; D is uncertain. CDR1 and CDR2 (germline): SEHNR, FQNEAQ (reference sequence). CDR3 length: 14 amino acids. The ends were cut back, 7 bases at V and 0 bases at J, with 11 bases in the middle. CDR3 sequence (DNA): TGTGCCAGCACGTCTAAATCTAGCACAGATACGCAGTATTTT. Amino acids: CASTSKSSTDTQYF.